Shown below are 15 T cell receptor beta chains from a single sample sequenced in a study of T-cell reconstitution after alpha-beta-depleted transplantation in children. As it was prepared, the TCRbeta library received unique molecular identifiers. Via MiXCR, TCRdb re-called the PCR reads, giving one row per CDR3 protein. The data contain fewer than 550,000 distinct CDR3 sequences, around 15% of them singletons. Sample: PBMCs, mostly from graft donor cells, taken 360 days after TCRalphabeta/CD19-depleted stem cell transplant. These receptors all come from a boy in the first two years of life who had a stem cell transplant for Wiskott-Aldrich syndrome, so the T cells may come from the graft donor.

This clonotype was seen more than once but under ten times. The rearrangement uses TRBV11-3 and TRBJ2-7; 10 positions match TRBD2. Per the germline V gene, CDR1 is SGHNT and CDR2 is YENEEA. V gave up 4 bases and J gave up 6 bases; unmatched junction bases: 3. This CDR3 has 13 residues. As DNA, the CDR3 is TGTGCCAGCAGCTCGGGACTAGCGAGCGAGCAGTACTTC. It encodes CASSSGLASEQYF.

The CDR3 here is CASSHRGPVDEQFF. The CDR3 region has the DNA TGTGCCAGCAGTCACAGGGGCCCAGTGGATGAGCAGTTCTTC. J is TRBJ2-1 and V is TRBV12-3 or TRBV12-4; 7 bases are a match to TRBD1. V gave up 5 bases and J gave up 8 bases; unmatched junction bases: 9. The CDR3 is 14 residues long.

In DNA, the CDR3 is TGTGCCAGCAGAAGACTCAGCGGGGGTTACAATGAGCAGTTCTTC. This gives the protein CASRRLSGGYNEQFF. The V and J genes are TRBV6-1 and TRBJ2-1; 8 positions agree with TRBD2. The CDR3 spans 15 residues. V lost 6 bases to trimming and J lost 4 bases; unmatched junction nucleotides: 8. In germline, CDR1 is MNHNS, CDR2 SASEGT.

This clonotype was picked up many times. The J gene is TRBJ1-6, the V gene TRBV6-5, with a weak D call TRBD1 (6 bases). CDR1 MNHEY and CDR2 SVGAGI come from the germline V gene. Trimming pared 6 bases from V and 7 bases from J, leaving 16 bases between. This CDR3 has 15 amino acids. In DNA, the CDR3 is TGTGCCAGCAGAAAATTAACAGGGCCAAATTCACCCCTCCACTTT. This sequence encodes CASRKLTGPNSPLHF.

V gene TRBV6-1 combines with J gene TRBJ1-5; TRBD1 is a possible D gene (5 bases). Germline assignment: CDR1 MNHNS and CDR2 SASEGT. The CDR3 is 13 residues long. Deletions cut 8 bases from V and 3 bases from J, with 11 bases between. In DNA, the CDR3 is TGTGCCAGCGCGGGGGGGTTCAATCAGCCCCAGCATTTT. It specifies CASAGGFNQPQHF.

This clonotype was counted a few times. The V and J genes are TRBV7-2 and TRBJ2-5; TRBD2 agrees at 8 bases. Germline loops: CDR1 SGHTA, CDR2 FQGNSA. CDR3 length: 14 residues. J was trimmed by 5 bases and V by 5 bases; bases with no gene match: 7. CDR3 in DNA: TGTGCCAGCAGCCCGGGGGGGGCGACGGAGACCCAGTACTTC. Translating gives CASSPGGATETQYF. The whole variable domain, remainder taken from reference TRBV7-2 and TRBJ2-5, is GAGVSQSPSNKVTEKGKDVELRCDPISGHTALYWYRQSLGQGLEFLIYFQGNSAPDKSGLPSDRFSAERTGGSVSTLTIQRTQQEDSAVYLCASSPGGATETQYFGPGTRLLVL.

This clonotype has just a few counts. This CDR3 is CASSATSGGTGELFF. The CDR3 bases are TGTGCCAGCAGCGCGACTAGCGGAGGCACCGGGGAGCTGTTTTTT. The genes are TRBV7-9 and TRBJ2-2, with 9 bases lining up with TRBD2. V was pared by 5 bases and J by 4 bases, with 5 bases of the junction left unmatched. This CDR3 spans 15 amino acids. Per the germline V gene, CDR1 is SEHNR and CDR2 is FQNEAQ (reference sequence).

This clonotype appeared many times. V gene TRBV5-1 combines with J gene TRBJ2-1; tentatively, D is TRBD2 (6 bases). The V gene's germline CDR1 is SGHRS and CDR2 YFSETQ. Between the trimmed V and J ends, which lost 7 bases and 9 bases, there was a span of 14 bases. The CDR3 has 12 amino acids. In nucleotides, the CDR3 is TGCGCCAGCGGACTATTTATCGGTGAGCAGTTCTTC. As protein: CASGLFIGEQFF.

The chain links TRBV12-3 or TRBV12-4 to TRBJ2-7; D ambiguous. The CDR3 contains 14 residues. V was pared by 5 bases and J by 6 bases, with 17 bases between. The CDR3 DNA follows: TGTGCCAGCAGTCCCTCCGGCTGGGCCCTCGAGCAGTACTTC. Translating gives CASSPSGWALEQYF.

The CDR3 coding sequence is TGTGCCAGCAGCTTTGTTATGGATACGCAGTATTTT. This encodes CASSFVMDTQYF. The rearrangement links TRBV5-6 to TRBJ2-3, with D unresolved. From germline, CDR1 is SGHDT and CDR2 YYEEEE. The length of the CDR3 is 12 residues. V was pared by 2 bases and J by 6 bases, with 7 bases between.

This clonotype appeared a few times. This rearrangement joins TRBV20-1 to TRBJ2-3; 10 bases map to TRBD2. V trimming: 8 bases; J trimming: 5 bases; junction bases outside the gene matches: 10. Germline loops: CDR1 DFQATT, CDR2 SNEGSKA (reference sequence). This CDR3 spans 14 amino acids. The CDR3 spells CSRSSGGVIDTQYF. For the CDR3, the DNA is TGCAGTCGTTCAAGCGGGGGGGTTATAGATACGCAGTATTTT.

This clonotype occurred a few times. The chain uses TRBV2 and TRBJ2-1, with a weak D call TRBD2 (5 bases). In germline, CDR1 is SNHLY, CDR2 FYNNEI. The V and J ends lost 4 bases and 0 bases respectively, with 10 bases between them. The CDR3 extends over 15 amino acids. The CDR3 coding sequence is TGTGCCAGCAGTGTAGGACTTAGCTCCTACAATGAGCAGTTCTTC. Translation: CASSVGLSSYNEQFF.

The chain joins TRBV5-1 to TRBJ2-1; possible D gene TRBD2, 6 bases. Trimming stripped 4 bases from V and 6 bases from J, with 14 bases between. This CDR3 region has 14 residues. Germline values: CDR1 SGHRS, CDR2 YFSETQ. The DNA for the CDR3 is TGCGCCAGCAGCCCCCCACTAGCCTCCAATGAGCAGTTCTTC. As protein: CASSPPLASNEQFF.

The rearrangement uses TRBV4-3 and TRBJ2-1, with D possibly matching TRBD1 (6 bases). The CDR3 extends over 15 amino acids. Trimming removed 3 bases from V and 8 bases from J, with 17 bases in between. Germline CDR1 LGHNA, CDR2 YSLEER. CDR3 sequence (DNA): TGCGCCAGCAGCCATCCCCGCAGGGGCGGGTATGAGCAGTTCTTC. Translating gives CASSHPRRGGYEQFF.

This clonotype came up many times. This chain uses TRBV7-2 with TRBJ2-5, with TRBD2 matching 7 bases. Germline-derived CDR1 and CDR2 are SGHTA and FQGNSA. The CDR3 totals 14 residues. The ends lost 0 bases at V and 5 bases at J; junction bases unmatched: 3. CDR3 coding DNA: TGTGCCAGCAGCTTAGCGAGCGGGATGGAGACCCAGTACTTC. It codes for CASSLASGMETQYF.